The T cell receptor (beta chain) described here comes from a study of TIL therapy for anti-PD-1-resistant metastatic lung cancer. As to time point: pre-treatment sample, taken before nivolumab and TIL therapy. Most excised metastases sampled were pleural nodules or supraclavicular lymph nodes. CDR3 length: 17 residues. CDR1 SGHRS and CDR2 YFSETQ come from the germline V gene. Unmatched junction bases numbered 14, after V lost 4 bases and J lost 9 bases. Regarding the study as a whole: Many TIL product clones were absent from baseline tumor, suggesting clonal contraction. TIL cultures after expansion showed higher clonality and lower diversity than baseline tumor (median about 6% vs 30%).

This clone was seen a handful of times. Its antigen is as yet unknown. The libraries were made with immunoSEQ v3. Data came from immunoSEQ multiplex PCR; TCRdb stores just in-frame clones and leaves some out. This repertoire shows fewer than 30,000 clones, over 55% found once; its top ten account for around 15%. The TCR was taken from a woman between 25 and 85 years old with non-small cell lung cancer. Here the sequenced sample was tumor tissue, taken at baseline. V and J are TRBV5-1 and TRBJ2-7; 15 bases agree with TRBD2. CDR3 protein: CASSLSRTSGRADAQYF. CDR3 nucleotide sequence: TGCGCCAGCAGCCTCTCCCGGACTAGCGGGAGGGCCGACGCGCAGTACTTC.